The clone carrying this T cell receptor (beta chain) was picked up one time. Its antigen is still unknown. The germline V and J ends were trimmed by 0 bases and 0 bases, with 11 bases remaining between them. CDR1 MNHEY and CDR2 SVGAGI come from the germline V gene. The CDR3 length is 16 residues. The source of the sample is a study of cytomegalovirus exposure and HLA in healthy donors. Points from the study as a whole: Cytomegalovirus status was reportedly diagnosed by the classifier with high specificity and sensitivity. The study carried out a later analysis of TCR beta sequences. It associated about 15,000 of them with specific HLA alleles at a false discovery rate of 0.05.

Vbeta (60) and Jbeta (13) primers were used in the PCR. Clones were read by immunoSEQ multiplex PCR, and TCRdb kept only the in-frame ones, dropping some. The data hold 190,000 or so clones, with over 65% observed a single time. The chain links TRBV6-5 to TRBJ1-2; the D is unclear. The sample consisted of PBMCs. This TCR was recovered from a boy between 2 and 10 years old in good health and CMV-seronegative. For the CDR3, the DNA is TGTGCCAGCAGTTACTCCCGGCGGAGGGCTAACTATGGCTACACCTTC. Residues: CASSYSRRRANYGYTF.